The clone carrying this TCR beta chain was picked up a small number of times. Its specificity is unknown. Germline V gene lookup returns CDR1 MNHEY and CDR2 SVGAGI. V was clipped by 2 bases and J by 0 bases, with 11 bases between them. The CDR3 totals 16 residues. Repertoires were generated with immunoSEQ multiplex PCR, while TCRdb's copy carries only in-frame clones and drops some. Found here are fewer than 1 million clones, about 97% of them singletons; the top ten hold less than 0.25%. The entry originates in a study of shared clonotypes between healthy human individuals. Study-level background: Each donor's CD4 naive and CD4 memory cells filled three plates apiece, CD8 naive two, and CD8 memory one.

Naive CD8 cells lacked CD45RO and underwent positive selection for CCR7, leaving out terminally differentiated effector memory CD45RA+ cells. Study-wide findings and caveats: Non-shared clonotypes displayed generation probabilities falling below those of clonotypes present in all four donors.

Sample: naive CD8+ T cells sorted from blood. This rearrangement joins TRBV6-5 to TRBJ1-5; D gene unclear. The TCR was taken from a man aged 25-45 years in good health. CDR3 loop: CASSYGPPTSNQPQHF. CDR3 DNA: TGTGCCAGCAGTTACGGCCCCCCCACTAGCAATCAGCCCCAGCATTTT.